This is a list of T cell receptor beta chains from one sample in a study of blood T cell repertoires in COVID-19. The method was immunoSEQ multiplex PCR; TCRdb's version includes in-frame clones alone and lacks a portion of them. Found here are about 180,000 clones, 85% to 90% of them singletons; the top ten hold around a sixth. The sequenced sample consisted of peripheral blood. Receptors were obtained from a person aged 70 to 85 with COVID-19, enrolled during active disease. Each CDR3 is given with its conserved first and last residue. The D gene is left open where the match is weak. Clone size is not always given. Where it is, it says once, few, many or a class for expanded clones.

J gene,clone size,V gene,D gene,CDR3 protein,CDR3 DNA
TRBJ1-1,few,TRBV29-1,TRBD1,CSVRDRVVFKAFF,TGCAGCGTTAGGGACAGGGTCGTTTTTAAAGCTTTCTTT
TRBJ1-4,-,TRBV24-1,TRBD1,CATSDLRDRAREKLFF,TGTGCCACCAGTGATTTGCGGGACAGGGCACGCGAAAAACTGTTTTTT
TRBJ2-1,few,TRBV6-4,-,CASSDSSGSYNEQFF,TGTGCCAGCAGTGACTCTAGCGGCTCCTACAATGAGCAGTTCTTC
TRBJ2-1,-,TRBV6-5,-,CATAQSSYNEQFF,TGTGCCACCGCACAGAGCTCCTACAATGAGCAGTTCTTC
TRBJ2-3,-,TRBV12-3/TRBV12-4,-,CASSSYSTDTQYF,TGTGCCAGCTCCTCCTATTCTACAGATACGCAGTATTTT
TRBJ2-7,few,TRBV19,TRBD1,CASSPSGTGIHEQYF,TGTGCCAGTAGTCCCTCCGGGACAGGTATCCACGAGCAGTACTTC
TRBJ1-4,-,TRBV2,-,CASSGSGWVEKLFF,TGTGCCAGCAGTGGGTCAGGGTGGGTGGAAAAACTGTTTTTT
TRBJ2-1,-,TRBV12-3/TRBV12-4,-,CAADYDNEQFF,TGTGCCGCCGACTATGATAATGAGCAGTTCTTC
TRBJ2-6,-,TRBV15,-,CATSRVRGAANVLTF,TGTGCCACCAGCAGAGTCCGTGGGGCAGCCAACGTCCTGACTTTC
TRBJ2-5,-,TRBV19,-,CASSIQTRETQYF,TGTGCCAGTAGTATACAAACAAGAGAGACCCAGTACTTC
TRBJ2-1,-,TRBV19,TRBD2,CASSRSGSWFSEQFF,TGTGCCAGTAGTAGGAGCGGGAGTTGGTTTTCTGAGCAGTTCTTC
TRBJ1-6,-,TRBV6-5,TRBD1,CASRPRQGSNSPLHF,TGTGCCAGCAGACCACGACAGGGGTCTAATTCACCCCTCCACTTT
TRBJ1-5,-,TRBV27,-,CASRTRGYSNQPQHF,TGTGCCAGCAGAACTAGGGGGTATAGCAATCAGCCCCAGCATTTT
TRBJ1-2,once,TRBV12-3/TRBV12-4,TRBD1,CATGQGNYGYTF,TGTGCCACAGGACAGGGAAACTATGGCTACACCTTC
TRBJ2-3,-,TRBV3-1/TRBV3-2,TRBD2,CASSQRTSGTDTQYF,TGTGCCAGCAGCCAACGGACTAGCGGGACAGATACGCAGTATTTT
TRBJ1-6,-,TRBV6-1,TRBD1,CASSEVRGRTSPLHF,TGTGCCAGCAGTGAAGTCAGGGGGCGGACTTCACCCCTCCACTTT